Listed below are T cell receptor beta chains from one sample, sequenced in a study of blood T cells in healthy people across ages. From the 5' RACE reads, TCRdb called clonotypes with MiXCR, one entry per CDR3 protein. Altogether approximately 830,000 distinct CDR3 sequences are present, around 68% being singletons, with the ten largest covering roughly 25%. The sequenced sample consisted of blood. The receptor source for this set is a man younger than 40 in good health. Each CDR3 is given with its conserved first and last residue. The D gene is left open where the match is weak. The listing skips clone size in some rows; elsewhere it reads once, few, many or a size class.

>-|TRBJ2-3|-|TRBV2
CASSDVSRGTDTQYF
TGTGCCAGCAGTGACGTTTCCCGCGGCACAGATACGCAGTATTTT
>-|TRBJ1-6|-|TRBV3-1
CVSSQEDGLGALHF
TGTGTCAGCAGCCAAGAAGATGGCTTAGGGGCCCTCCACTTT
>TRBD2|TRBJ2-3|-|TRBV3-1
CASSQVGLAENTDTQYF
TGTGCCAGCAGCCAAGTAGGACTAGCGGAAAACACAGATACGCAGTATTTT
>-|TRBJ2-3|once|TRBV7-2
CASSNTGGAWSTDTQYF
TGTGCCAGCAGCAACACTGGGGGGGCTTGGAGCACAGATACGCAGTATTTT
>TRBD1|TRBJ1-2|-|TRBV7-2
CASSRRDRGLGGYTF
TGTGCCAGCAGCCGTCGGGACAGGGGGCTGGGCGGCTACACCTTC
>TRBD2|TRBJ2-1|few|TRBV29-1
CSAGTSGGRSYNEQFF
TGCAGCGCGGGGACTAGCGGGGGCCGATCCTACAATGAGCAGTTCTTC
>-|TRBJ2-1|-|TRBV7-7
CASSPWGRASSYNEQFF
TGTGCCAGCAGCCCATGGGGCCGGGCTAGCTCCTACAATGAGCAGTTCTTC
>TRBD1|TRBJ2-5|-|TRBV5-1
CASSTGTVKETQYF
TGCGCCAGCAGCACCGGGACAGTTAAAGAGACCCAGTACTTC
>TRBD1|TRBJ1-1|-|TRBV4-2
CASSQVTGEWTEAFF
TGTGCCAGCAGCCAGGTTACAGGGGAGTGGACTGAAGCTTTCTTT
>-|TRBJ2-5|-|TRBV10-3
CAISGEGQQETQYF
TGTGCCATCAGTGGTGAGGGCCAACAAGAGACCCAGTACTTC
>-|TRBJ2-1|-|TRBV7-3
CAGSFGQSSYNEQFF
TGTGCCGGCAGCTTTGGACAGAGCTCCTACAATGAGCAGTTCTTC
>TRBD2|TRBJ2-3|-|TRBV20-1
CSASPSGRKDTQYF
TGCAGTGCTAGCCCCAGCGGGAGAAAGGATACGCAGTATTTT
>-|TRBJ2-3|few|TRBV9
CASSVSGTSTDTQYF
TGTGCCAGCAGCGTAAGCGGGACAAGCACAGATACGCAGTATTTT
>TRBD1|TRBJ2-7|few|TRBV5-8
CASSLGQGRNEQYF
TGTGCCAGCAGCTTGGGACAGGGTCGCAACGAGCAGTACTTC
>TRBD2|TRBJ2-7|-|TRBV20-1
CSAWGLAAYEQYF
TGCAGTGCTTGGGGACTAGCGGCCTACGAGCAGTACTTC